Below are 32 T cell receptor beta chains sequenced from a single sample in a study of read filtering for tumor transcriptome and immune sequencing. The library was built from roughly 400 ng RNA with molecular barcoded adaptors for alpha/delta and beta/gamma chains. Via MiXCR, TCRdb re-called the reads, giving one row per CDR3 protein. The sample holds 39,000 or so distinct CDR3 sequences, around an eighth seen once. Sequenced sample: a population of CD138-negative cells sorted from bone marrow. The receptors stem from a donor at least 40 years old with multiple myeloma.

The table lists this clonotype with many counts. The rearrangement joins TRBV5-5 to TRBJ2-5; D is perhaps TRBD1 (5 bases). Trimming removed 2 bases at V and 0 bases at J, with 11 bases between. The germline V gene has CDR1 SGHKS and CDR2 YYEKEE (reference sequence). The CDR3 contains 15 residues. CDR3: CASSFRDRDQETQYF. CDR3 in DNA: TGTGCCAGCAGCTTCCGTGACAGAGACCAAGAGACCCAGTACTTC.

This clonotype showed up just a few times. A much more abundant neighbour one base away suggests this may be a read error. The J gene is TRBJ1-1, the V gene TRBV18; 7 bases align to TRBD1. The germline V gene encodes CDR1 KGHSH and CDR2 LQKENI. The trim removed 4 bases at V and 4 bases at J, leaving 9 bases unmatched. This CDR3 spans 15 amino acids. CDR3 sequence: CASSRPGQRSTEAFF. In DNA, the CDR3 is TGTGCCAGCTCACGGCCGGGACAGCGGAGCACTGAAGCTTTCTTT.

Ten or more counts support this clonotype. This chain connects TRBV5-5 to TRBJ2-7; D not certain. V lost 4 bases, J lost 0 bases, and 17 bases lay in between. CDR3 length: 16 amino acids. The V gene's germline CDR1 is SGHKS and CDR2 YYEKEE (reference sequence). This CDR3 reads CASSPGGSRSSYEQYF. In DNA, the CDR3 is TGTGCCAGCAGCCCCGGTGGCAGCCGTAGCTCCTACGAGCAGTACTTC.

The table lists this clonotype with many counts. The germline gene is not matched at one end of the junction; a read error may be the cause. The chain couples TRBV14 to TRBJ1-1; D not certain. CDR3 length: 13 residues. Germline V CDR1 and CDR2: SGHDN, FVKESK. The CDR3 coding sequence is TGTGCCAGCAGCCCCTTCTTGAACACTAAAGCTTTCTTT. It is translated as CASSPFLNTKAFF.

This clonotype was picked up many times. The chain combines TRBV11-2 with TRBJ1-1; D not certain. This CDR3 comprises 13 residues. With 5 bases removed from V and 5 bases from J, the gap between germline ends came to 12 bases. CDR1 SGHAT and CDR2 FQNNGV come from the germline V gene. CDR3 nucleotide sequence: TGTGCCAGCAGCCAAGTCTGGGGAACTGAAGCTTTCTTT. Translation: CASSQVWGTEAFF.

Details on this clonotype: It may be a read error: a sequence one base away is much more abundant. This chain uses TRBV12-3 or TRBV12-4 with TRBJ2-2; a possible D gene is TRBD1 (5 bases). V dropped 6 bases and J dropped 4 bases, with 18 bases sitting between them. The CDR3 consists of 16 residues. The CDR3 here is CASRVWTLTSTGELFF. CDR3 in DNA: TGTGCCAGCAGGGTCTGGACATTAACGAGCACCGGGGAGCTGTTTTTT.

This clonotype has ten or more counts. The chain links TRBV11-2 to TRBJ2-1; no clear D. CDR1 is SGHAT, CDR2 FQNNGV, per germline. The CDR3 consists of 15 residues. Trimming pared 6 bases from V and 2 bases from J, leaving 14 bases between. The CDR3 sequence: CASSTEGGAYNEQFF. As DNA, the CDR3 is TGTGCCAGCAGTACAGAAGGCGGAGCCTACAATGAGCAGTTCTTC.

Ten or more counts support this clonotype. The chain joins TRBV7-2 to TRBJ2-7; 8 nucleotides align to TRBD2. The J segment lost 3 bases and the V segment lost 5 bases, leaving 9 bases of the junction unmatched. Germline V gene lookup returns CDR1 SGHTA and CDR2 FQGNSA. This CDR3 contains 15 residues. The CDR3 nucleotides are TGTGCCAGCAGCCCCGGGGGGGGGAACTTCTACGAGCAGTACTTC. Translating it yields CASSPGGGNFYEQYF.

In this sample, this clonotype turned up a few times. Just one base apart from a much larger clone, this may be a read error. This sequence joins TRBV27 and TRBJ2-7; 9 bases fit TRBD1. CDR3 size: 10 residues. The V segment lost 8 bases and the J segment 7 bases; nucleotides outside the gene matches: 0. CDR1 is MNHEY, CDR2 SMNVEV, per germline (reference sequence). DNA of the CDR3: TGTGCCAGCGGACAGGGGGAGCAGTACTTC. It yields the protein CASGQGEQYF.

This clonotype was detected many times. The rearrangement uses TRBV28 and TRBJ1-4, with no clear D. Trimming left V 2 bases short and J 8 bases short, with 15 bases between. Looked up from germline, CDR1 is MDHEN and CDR2 is SYDVKM. The CDR3 length is 15 residues. The CDR3 region has the DNA TGTGCCAGCAGTTTAACCGGGAAGGGTTACGAAAAACTGTTTTTT. It translates to CASSLTGKGYEKLFF.

Many counts were recorded for this clonotype. The genes are TRBV24-1 and TRBJ2-7; 10 bases are a match to TRBD2. The CDR3 runs 15 residues. J gave up 4 bases and V 3 bases, and 5 bases lay outside the gene matches. In germline, CDR1 is KGHDR, CDR2 SFDVKD. The CDR3 bases are TGTGCCACCAGTGATCAGCGGGAGGGTGTTTACGAGCAGTACTTC. Its protein is CATSDQREGVYEQYF.

This clonotype was seen only a few times. This may stem from a read error, because a much larger clone lies one nucleotide away. This is likely a read error, given that the CDR3 carries no conserved phenylalanine or tryptophan at its end. The rearrangement uses TRBV7-9 and TRBJ1-5, with unresolved D. In germline, CDR1 is SEHNR, CDR2 FQNEAQ (reference sequence). The CDR3 covers 14 residues. V dropped 1 base and J dropped 0 bases, with 4 bases sitting between them. The CDR3 loop reads CASSLGYSNQPQHS. CDR3 nucleotide sequence: TGTGCCAGCAGCTTAGGGTATAGCAATCAGCCCCAGCATTCT.

This clonotype came up many times. V gene TRBV25-1 combines with J gene TRBJ2-5; 10 nucleotides line up with TRBD2. Per the germline V gene, CDR1 is MGHDK and CDR2 is SYGVNS. The CDR3 is 18 residues long. V trimming: 3 bases; J trimming: 0 bases; junction bases outside the gene matches: 10. The CDR3 sequence: CASSEGTPGLANQETQYF. For the CDR3, the DNA is TGTGCCAGCAGTGAGGGGACTCCGGGACTAGCGAACCAAGAGACCCAGTACTTC.

In its sample, this clonotype was seen a few times. A much larger clone lies one base from this, so it may be a read error. Without the conserved terminal phenylalanine or tryptophan, this CDR3 likely stems from a read error. The chain recombines TRBV4-1 with TRBJ2-3; 8 bases map to TRBD1. CDR3 size: 17 residues. With V trimmed by 3 bases and J by 5 bases, 13 bases remained unmatched. Germline CDR1 MGHRA, CDR2 YSYEKL. CDR3 in amino acids: CASSQRYQGAAGDTQYS. The CDR3 nucleotides read TGCGCCAGCAGCCAGCGATATCAGGGGGCTGCAGGAGATACGCAGTATTCT.

This clonotype was seen ten or more times. The gene calls are TRBV30 and TRBJ1-2, with D unresolved. CDR1 and CDR2 (germline): GTSNPN, SVGIG (reference sequence). The V and J ends lost 2 bases and 4 bases respectively, with 14 bases between them. The CDR3 runs 14 residues. The CDR3 sequence is CAWSRPGRPYGYTF. The CDR3 DNA reads as TGTGCCTGGAGTCGACCTGGACGGCCCTATGGCTACACCTTC.

This clonotype was counted many times. The V call is TRBV5-4, the J call TRBJ2-2; no reliable D call. Germline V lookup: CDR1 SGHNT, CDR2 YYREEE (reference sequence). Trimming cost V 2 bases and J 6 bases, with 11 bases left between them. This CDR3 spans 14 amino acids. The CDR3 DNA sequence: TGTGCCAGCAGCTTACCGAACGGGCCCGGGGAGCTGTTTTTT. Residues: CASSLPNGPGELFF.

There are many counts of this clonotype. In DNA form, the CDR3 reads TGCAGTGCTAGGGAAATGGACACCGGGGAGCTGTTTTTT. Translating gives CSAREMDTGELFF. The chain is built from TRBV20-1 and TRBJ2-2; D is unclear. Germline values: CDR1 DFQATT, CDR2 SNEGSKA (reference sequence). V was clipped by 3 bases and J by 3 bases, with 8 bases between them. There are 13 residues in the CDR3.

This clonotype was found a few times. A read error is possible here, since a much larger clone lies one base away. The V gene is TRBV6-1, the J gene TRBJ2-7; 8 bases are a match to TRBD1. The germline V gene encodes CDR1 MNHNS and CDR2 SASEGT. V shed 10 bases, J shed 0 bases, and the junction held 5 bases outside the gene matches. The length of the CDR3 is 13 residues. The CDR3, as DNA: TGTGCCAACAGGGGGACTCTCTCCTACGAGCAGTACTTC. It is translated as CANRGTLSYEQYF.

This clonotype was found many times. The chain uses TRBV20-1 and TRBJ2-7, with 8 nucleotides matching TRBD2. Trimming cost V 6 bases and J 5 bases; bases outside gene matches: 3. CDR1 and CDR2 (germline): DFQATT, SNEGSKA (reference sequence). This CDR3 is built from 11 residues. The CDR3 reads CSAASGHEQYF. Written as DNA, the CDR3 is TGCAGTGCGGCTAGCGGGCACGAGCAGTACTTC.

This clonotype was recorded a few times. A read error may be the cause here, since a much bigger clone is one base away. The rearrangement uses TRBV7-9 and TRBJ2-2, with D unresolved. This CDR3 has 11 amino acids. Trimming removed 2 bases from V and 7 bases from J, with 2 bases in between. The germline V gene has CDR1 SEHNR and CDR2 FQNEAQ (reference sequence). CDR3 amino acids: CASSLLGELFF. Written as DNA, the CDR3 is TGTGCCAGCAGCTTACTCGGGGAGCTGTTTTTT. The variable domain in full, completed from reference TRBV7-9 and TRBJ2-2, reads DTGVSQNPRHKITKRGQNVTFRCDPISEHNRLYWYRQTLGQGPEFLTYFQNEAQLEKSRLLSDRFSAERPKGSFSTLEIQRTEQGDSAMYLCASSLLGELFFGEGSRLTVL.

This clonotype was detected ten times or more. The chain is built from TRBV9 and TRBJ2-1; D may be TRBD2 (7 bases). The CDR3 sequence is 12 residues long. Between the trimmed V and J ends, which lost 4 bases and 9 bases, there was a span of 11 bases. Per the germline V gene, CDR1 is SGDLS and CDR2 is YYNGEE. The CDR3, as DNA: TGTGCCAGCAGCACAGGGAGGGGTGAGCAGTTCTTC. Amino acid sequence: CASSTGRGEQFF.

This clonotype was seen many times. This chain uses TRBV5-1 with TRBJ2-7; D is uncertain. CDR1 is SGHRS and CDR2 is YFSETQ in the germline V gene. There are 11 residues in the CDR3. V gave up 3 bases and J gave up 0 bases, with 1 base separating them. CDR3 nucleotide sequence: TGCGCCAGCAGCTCCTCCTACGAGCAGTACTTC. It translates to CASSSSYEQYF.

Many counts were recorded for this clonotype. This sequence joins TRBV7-9 and TRBJ2-1; 12 nucleotides line up with TRBD2. CDR1 is SEHNR and CDR2 is FQNEAQ in the germline V gene (reference sequence). Trimming removed 4 bases from V and 2 bases from J; junction bases left unmatched: 3. This CDR3 has 16 amino acids. In DNA form, the CDR3 reads TGTGCCAGCAGCTCGGGACTAGCGGGCCCCTACAATGAGCAGTTCTTC. It is translated as CASSSGLAGPYNEQFF.

This clonotype appeared many times. V is TRBV11-3 and J is TRBJ1-5, with 7 bases matching TRBD1. The V segment lost 1 base and the J segment 1 base; nucleotides outside the gene matches: 4. There are 16 residues in the CDR3. Germline-derived CDR1 and CDR2 are SGHNT and YENEEA. As DNA, the CDR3 is TGTGCCAGCAGCTTAGGAGGGGGCGAAAGCAATCAGCCCCAGCATTTT. Amino acid sequence: CASSLGGGESNQPQHF.

As for this clonotype: At one end, the junction sequence differs from germline, possibly due to a read error. The gene calls are TRBV7-9 and TRBJ2-1, with 8 bases lining up with TRBD1. The length of the CDR3 is 12 residues. Germline-derived CDR1 and CDR2 are SEHNR and FQNEAQ (reference sequence). CDR3 nucleotide sequence: TGTGCCAGCGGCTTGACAGGGGACAAGCAGTTCTTC. Translation: CASGLTGDKQFF.

This clonotype has ten or more counts. The chain recombines TRBV28 with TRBJ2-3; no clear D. Germline V gene data show CDR1 as MDHEN and CDR2 as SYDVKM. This CDR3 region has 14 residues. V was clipped by 3 bases and J by 2 bases, with 9 bases between them. The CDR3 is CASSLGPYTDTQYF. CDR3 DNA: TGTGCCAGCAGTTTGGGCCCATACACAGATACGCAGTATTTT.

This clonotype appeared many times. This chain connects TRBV5-1 to TRBJ2-1; a weak D match, TRBD2 (6 bases). The CDR3 totals 15 residues. Trimming left V 5 bases short and J 5 bases short, with 17 bases between. CDR1 SGHRS and CDR2 YFSETQ come from the germline V gene. CDR3 coding DNA: TGCGCCAGCAGGGCGGGACCCCAACGTGACAATGAGCAGTTCTTC. Its translation: CASRAGPQRDNEQFF.

This clonotype was observed many times. The V and J genes are TRBV7-2 and TRBJ2-7; 11 bases map to TRBD1. V lost 4 bases and J lost 7; bases outside the gene matches: 3. From germline, CDR1 is SGHTA and CDR2 FQGNSA. The CDR3 contains 13 residues. CDR3 sequence: CASSWGQGGEQYF. As DNA, the CDR3 is TGTGCCAGCAGCTGGGGACAGGGGGGGGAGCAGTACTTC.

This clonotype has at least ten counts. V gene TRBV5-1 combines with J gene TRBJ2-7, with D unclear. There are 14 residues in the CDR3. V gave up 0 bases and J gave up 0 bases, with 7 bases separating them. Looked up from germline, CDR1 is SGHRS and CDR2 is YFSETQ. The CDR3 sequence is CASSLVGSSYEQYF. The CDR3 DNA sequence: TGCGCCAGCAGCTTGGTCGGCAGCTCCTACGAGCAGTACTTC.

This clonotype was found a few times. The chain employs TRBV7-3 and TRBJ2-2; TRBD2 aligns across 8 bases. Trimming at V came to 5 bases and at J to 1 base, leaving 6 bases not matched to a gene. The germline V gene encodes CDR1 SGHTA and CDR2 FQGTGA. There are 16 residues in the CDR3. CDR3 sequence reads: CASSVNSGENTGELFF. In DNA form, the CDR3 reads TGTGCCAGCAGCGTAAATAGCGGGGAGAACACCGGGGAGCTGTTTTTT.

This clonotype has ten or more counts. The chain couples TRBV29-1 to TRBJ2-2, with a weak D call TRBD2 (6 bases). The V gene lost 6 bases and the J gene lost 1 base, with 9 bases spanning the gap. CDR3 length equals 13 residues. Germline V gene lookup returns CDR1 SQVTM and CDR2 ANQGSEA. DNA of the CDR3: TGCAGCGTCTGGGACTGGAACACCGGGGAGCTGTTTTTT. Translating gives CSVWDWNTGELFF.

This clonotype was picked up many times. The genes are TRBV4-1 and TRBJ2-3; no firm D call. This CDR3 has 17 residues. The germline gives CDR1 MGHRA, CDR2 YSYEKL. Between the trimmed V and J ends, which lost 4 bases and 2 bases, there was a span of 19 bases. CDR3 in DNA: TGCGCCAGCAGCCTTCTCCCATGGGGTAGCATCACAGATACGCAGTATTTT. Protein: CASSLLPWGSITDTQYF.